Shown below are 30 T cell receptor beta chains from a single sample sequenced in a study of T cell repertoires in cytomegalovirus infection. Each CDR3 protein gets one entry after TCRdb re-called the reads with MiXCR. This table holds roughly 250,000 distinct CDR3 sequences, approximately 22% found once. The sequenced sample was CD8+ T cells from PBMCs. The receptors stem from a human donor in good health (CMV status not recorded). Some clones in this sample may be carry-over from other donors' samples.

The genes are TRBV4-1 and TRBJ2-7; 10 positions match TRBD2. Germline CDR1 is MGHRA and CDR2 is YSYEKL. The CDR3 sequence is 15 residues long. J was trimmed by 3 bases and V by 0 bases; bases with no gene match: 2. CDR3 sequence (DNA): TGCGCCAGCAGCCAAGAAACTAGCGGGAACTACGAGCAGTACTTC. Its protein is CASSQETSGNYEQYF.

The genes are TRBV19 and TRBJ2-5; unclear D gene. CDR3 length: 16 residues. In germline, CDR1 is LNHDA, CDR2 SQIVND (reference sequence). The V and J ends lost 3 bases and 2 bases respectively, with 16 bases between them. Written as DNA, the CDR3 is TGTGCCAGTAGTATTGGTGGGATATCGCCTCAAGAGACCCAGTACTTC. It translates to CASSIGGISPQETQYF.

The chain is built from TRBV7-9 and TRBJ2-5, with TRBD2 identical over 12 bases. Per the germline V gene, CDR1 is SEHNR and CDR2 is FQNEAQ (reference sequence). This CDR3 is built from 15 residues. Germline trimming cut 4 bases from V and 4 bases from J; bases unmatched to any gene: 4. Here the CDR3 reads CASSSSGGARETQYF. CDR3 coding DNA: TGTGCCAGCAGCTCTAGCGGGGGGGCCAGAGAGACCCAGTACTTC.

In its sample, this clonotype was seen a few times. The chain couples TRBV27 to TRBJ2-3, with D hard to call. V shed 5 bases and J shed 6 bases, with 9 bases lying between them. Germline V gives CDR1 MNHEY, CDR2 SMNVEV (reference sequence). This CDR3 spans 12 amino acids. CDR3 residues: CASSRPSDTQYF. DNA for the CDR3: TGTGCCAGCAGTCGTCCCAGTGATACGCAGTATTTT.

The table lists this clonotype with many counts. The rearrangement uses TRBV28 and TRBJ2-7; D unresolved. The length of the CDR3 is 14 residues. Trimming cost V 5 bases and J 2 bases, with 13 bases left between them. From germline, CDR1 is MDHEN and CDR2 SYDVKM. The CDR3 DNA follows: TGTGCCAGCAGTGTATCTGGGGTAGCCTACGAGCAGTACTTC. This gives the protein CASSVSGVAYEQYF.

The sample holds a few counts of this clonotype. V is TRBV28 and J is TRBJ2-3; the match to TRBD2 covers 12 bases. This CDR3 has 16 amino acids. In germline, CDR1 is MDHEN, CDR2 SYDVKM. The trim removed 4 bases at V and 4 bases at J, leaving 6 bases unmatched. CDR3 in amino acids: CASSWASGGAADTQYF. The DNA of the CDR3 is TGTGCCAGCAGTTGGGCTAGCGGGGGGGCTGCAGATACGCAGTATTTT.

As regards this clonotype: The junction departs from the called germline gene at one end, perhaps through a read error. CDR3 residues: CSARDRKDRGMDGFTF. The CDR3 coding sequence is TGCAGTGCTAGAGATCGGAAAGACAGGGGGATGGATGGCTTCACCTTC. The chain uses TRBV20-1 and TRBJ1-2; 9 nucleotides line up with TRBD1. This CDR3 spans 16 amino acids. CDR1 is DFQATT and CDR2 is SNEGSKA in the germline V gene (reference sequence).

This clonotype was seen many times. DNA of the CDR3: TGTGCCAGCAGCCTGACTAGCGGGGTATTAGATACGCAGTATTTT. Its protein product is CASSLTSGVLDTQYF. This rearrangement joins TRBV7-8 to TRBJ2-3, with 11 bases that match TRBD2. This CDR3 has 15 amino acids. Germline CDR1 reads SGHVS; CDR2 reads FQNEAQ. The V segment lost 5 bases and the J segment 5 bases; nucleotides outside the gene matches: 6. The full variable domain, rest sourced from reference TRBV7-8 and TRBJ2-3, is GAGVSQSPRYKVAKRGQDVALRCDPISGHVSLFWYQQALGQGPEFLTYFQNEAQLDKSGLPSDRFFAERPEGSVSTLKIQRTQQEDSAVYLCASSLTSGVLDTQYFGPGTRLTVL.

This clonotype occurred a few times. The chain combines TRBV2 with TRBJ2-1, with D perhaps assigned TRBD1 or TRBD2 (5 bases each). Germline V CDR1 and CDR2: SNHLY, FYNNEI. The CDR3 loop spans 12 amino acids. Between the trimmed V and J ends, which lost 4 bases and 7 bases, there was a span of 8 bases. The CDR3 protein is CASSGEGNEQFF. The CDR3 nucleotides read TGTGCCAGCAGTGGAGAGGGGAATGAGCAGTTCTTC. Complete variable domain (other parts from reference TRBV2 and TRBJ2-1): EPEVTQTPSHQVTQMGQEVILRCVPISNHLYFYWYRQILGQKVEFLVSFYNNEISEKSEIFDDQFSVERPDGSNFTLKIRSTKLEDSAMYFCASSGEGNEQFFGPGTRLTVL.

This clonotype turned up a few times. The V and J genes are TRBV7-9 and TRBJ2-3, with D perhaps assigned TRBD1 or TRBD2 (6 bases each). Germline values: CDR1 SEHNR, CDR2 FQNEAQ (reference sequence). V lost 5 bases, J lost 2 bases, and 14 bases lay in between. The CDR3 loop spans 15 amino acids. In DNA, the CDR3 is TGTGCCAGCAGCCCAAGGGGGGACCTCACAGATACGCAGTATTTT. This encodes CASSPRGDLTDTQYF.

This clonotype was recorded a few times. CDR3 region: CASSLGGASGGFYNEQFF. The CDR3 DNA reads as TGTGCCAGCAGTTTAGGGGGAGCGAGTGGGGGCTTTTACAATGAGCAGTTCTTC. This chain uses TRBV12-3 or TRBV12-4 with TRBJ2-1, with D perhaps TRBD1 (6 bases). The CDR3 covers 18 residues. The ends were cut back, 1 base at V and 4 bases at J, with 20 bases in the middle.

This clonotype was detected a few times. The gene calls are TRBV28 and TRBJ1-2; D is possibly TRBD1 (5 bases). The germline V gene has CDR1 MDHEN and CDR2 SYDVKM. V shed 1 base and J shed 3 bases, with 15 bases lying between them. The CDR3 consists of 16 residues. CDR3 region: CASSLSFEGIDYGYTF. CDR3 DNA: TGTGCCAGCAGTTTATCGTTTGAGGGGATCGACTATGGCTACACCTTC.

This clonotype was picked up a small number of times. The CDR3 DNA is TGCAGTGCTAGAGATAGAACCAACACTGAAGCTTTCTTT. This gives the protein CSARDRTNTEAFF. The rearrangement joins TRBV20-1 to TRBJ1-1; D call uncertain. Trimming removed 0 bases at V and 2 bases at J, with 7 bases between. CDR1 DFQATT and CDR2 SNEGSKA come from the germline V gene (reference sequence). The CDR3 has 13 residues.

The chain is built from TRBV2 and TRBJ1-2; 8 nucleotides align to TRBD1. Germline assignment: CDR1 SNHLY and CDR2 FYNNEI. V lost 1 base to trimming and J lost 8 bases; unmatched junction nucleotides: 3. The CDR3 covers 13 residues. CDR3 bases: TGTGCCAGCAGTGAAGGGACAGGGCCCGGCTACACCTTC. This translates into CASSEGTGPGYTF.

This clonotype was seen only a few times. The V and J genes are TRBV28 and TRBJ2-7, with D unresolved. V lost 6 bases and J lost 0, with 12 bases in between. The CDR3 is made up of 14 amino acids. Germline V CDR1 and CDR2: MDHEN, SYDVKM. CDR3 residues: CASSSRLYSYEQYF. CDR3 nucleotide sequence: TGTGCCAGCAGCTCCCGACTTTACTCCTACGAGCAGTACTTC.

J is TRBJ2-2 and V is TRBV20-1, with D maybe TRBD2 (6 bases). Germline lookup yields CDR1 DFQATT and CDR2 SNEGSKA (reference sequence). Trimming took 3 bases from V and 3 from J, leaving 11 bases between them. CDR3 size: 14 residues. CDR3 region: CSASAGQDTGELFF. In nucleotides, the CDR3 is TGCAGTGCTAGTGCGGGGCAGGACACCGGGGAGCTGTTTTTT.

V gene TRBV30 combines with J gene TRBJ1-1; the match to TRBD1 covers 7 bases. The CDR3 is 12 residues long. Germline trimming cut 3 bases from V and 7 bases from J; bases unmatched to any gene: 5. CDR1 GTSNPN and CDR2 SVGIG come from the germline V gene (reference sequence). CDR3 in amino acids: CAWSPQGVEAFF. CDR3 coding DNA: TGTGCCTGGAGCCCCCAGGGGGTTGAAGCTTTCTTT.

The chain joins TRBV20-1 to TRBJ2-3, with D tentatively TRBD1 or TRBD2 (5 bases each). Germline assignment: CDR1 DFQATT and CDR2 SNEGSKA (reference sequence). This CDR3 contains 14 residues. V gave up 4 bases and J gave up 0 bases, with 11 bases separating them. CDR3 loop: CSATGTHSTDTQYF. In DNA, the CDR3 is TGCAGTGCTACCGGGACCCATAGCACAGATACGCAGTATTTT.

V is TRBV20-1 and J is TRBJ2-1; 9 bases match TRBD2. After removal of 0 bases from V and 7 bases from J, the junction contained 7 bases not matched to a gene. This CDR3 is built from 15 residues. Germline assignment: CDR1 DFQATT and CDR2 SNEGSKA (reference sequence). CDR3 amino acids: CSARDRGLALNEQFF. The CDR3 nucleotides read TGCAGTGCTAGAGATCGGGGACTAGCATTGAATGAGCAGTTCTTC.

Ten or more counts support this clonotype. The chain joins TRBV7-9 to TRBJ2-2; D may be TRBD2 (5 bases). The CDR3 sequence is 13 residues long. The germline V and J ends were trimmed by 3 bases and 7 bases, with 9 bases remaining between them. The germline V gene has CDR1 SEHNR and CDR2 FQNEAQ (reference sequence). CDR3 sequence reads: CASSFGDVGELFF. The CDR3 DNA reads TGTGCCAGCAGCTTCGGGGATGTCGGGGAGCTGTTTTTT.

J is TRBJ2-1 and V is TRBV10-3; the match to TRBD2 covers 8 bases. J gave up 4 bases and V 0 bases, and 2 bases lay outside the gene matches. Looked up from germline, CDR1 is ENHRY and CDR2 is SYGVKD. The CDR3 has 15 residues. The CDR3 DNA sequence: TGTGCCATCAGTGAGTCGATAGCGGGATACAATGAGCAGTTCTTC. This translates into CAISESIAGYNEQFF.

This clonotype was found a few times. The rearrangement joins TRBV4-1 to TRBJ1-1; TRBD1 might be the D (6 bases). The CDR3 extends over 13 amino acids. Trimming pared 5 bases from V and 4 bases from J, leaving 11 bases between. Germline values: CDR1 MGHRA, CDR2 YSYEKL. The CDR3, as DNA: TGCGCCAGCAGCTACGGACAGATCACTGAAGCTTTCTTT. This translates into CASSYGQITEAFF.

The chain employs TRBV4-1 and TRBJ2-1, with 7 nucleotides matching TRBD1. The germline V gene has CDR1 MGHRA and CDR2 YSYEKL. V gave up 8 bases and J gave up 1 base; unmatched junction bases: 11. CDR3 length equals 16 residues. The CDR3 DNA reads TGCGCCAGCGGACGATCGGGACAGCCTTCCTACAATGAGCAGTTCTTC. Protein sequence: CASGRSGQPSYNEQFF.

This clonotype has just a few counts. V usage is TRBV29-1 and J usage is TRBJ2-6; D tentatively reads TRBD1 or TRBD2 (5 bases each). The CDR3 spans 17 residues. Trimming stripped 7 bases from V and 3 bases from J, with 22 bases between. CDR1 and CDR2 from the germline V gene are SQVTM and ANQGSEA. The CDR3 sequence is CSADSGPHRSGANVLTF. The CDR3 DNA reads TGCAGCGCTGATTCGGGACCCCACCGAAGTGGGGCCAACGTCCTGACTTTC.

A few counts support this clonotype. This sequence joins TRBV20-1 and TRBJ1-1; D unresolved. The CDR3 length is 13 residues. Germline CDR1 is DFQATT and CDR2 is SNEGSKA (reference sequence). Trimming removed 0 bases at V and 0 bases at J, with 5 bases between. The chain's CDR3 is CSAREPLNTEAFF. The CDR3 DNA sequence: TGCAGTGCTAGAGAGCCCCTGAACACTGAAGCTTTCTTT.

This clonotype was recorded at least ten times. This chain connects TRBV29-1 to TRBJ2-3; D possibly corresponds to TRBD2 (5 bases). Germline V gene sequence: CDR1 SQVTM, CDR2 ANQGSEA. This CDR3 is built from 15 residues. Trimming pared 2 bases from V and 6 bases from J, leaving 18 bases between. The CDR3 is CSVERSSLGVDTQYF. The CDR3 DNA follows: TGCAGCGTTGAAAGAAGTAGCCTCGGGGTGGATACGCAGTATTTT.

This clonotype was counted only a few times. This chain links TRBV28 with TRBJ1-1, with D perhaps matching TRBD1 (5 bases). Germline lookup yields CDR1 MDHEN and CDR2 SYDVKM. The CDR3 consists of 14 residues. V was shortened by 7 bases and J by 2 bases, with 14 bases between the two germline ends. The CDR3 loop is CASTAPGENTEAFF. CDR3 sequence (DNA): TGTGCCAGCACCGCGCCGGGGGAAAACACTGAAGCTTTCTTT.

The chain employs TRBV18 and TRBJ2-1, with TRBD2 identical over 9 bases. There are 18 residues in the CDR3. V lost 2 bases, J lost 2 bases, and 10 bases stayed unmatched. Germline CDR1 and CDR2: KGHSH and LQKENI. CDR3 DNA: TGTGCCAGCTCACCAATAGAGCGGGGGGAGTTTACCTACAATGAGCAGTTCTTC. Its translation: CASSPIERGEFTYNEQFF.

The genes are TRBV29-1 and TRBJ2-3; 8 nucleotides agree with TRBD1. This CDR3 contains 16 residues. V lost 5 bases and J lost 2; bases outside the gene matches: 12. The germline gives CDR1 SQVTM, CDR2 ANQGSEA. Written as DNA, the CDR3 is TGCAGCGTTTGGGACAGGCGCCTCCAATCCACAGATACGCAGTATTTT. It codes for CSVWDRRLQSTDTQYF.

Notes on this clonotype: One end of the junction does not line up with germline, which may come from a read error. The V gene is TRBV15, the J gene TRBJ2-4; 8 bases agree with TRBD2. Germline CDR1 and CDR2: LNHNV and YYDKDF (reference sequence). The CDR3 has 15 amino acids. The CDR3 bases are TGTGCCACCAGCAGGGGTAGCGGGGAACAAAACATTCGGTACTTC. Translating it yields CATSRGSGEQNIRYF.